The following is a T cell receptor (beta chain) sequence with its context. Its antigen is unknown. These data come from a study of cytomegalovirus exposure and HLA in healthy donors. General study points: The classifier, whose performance was assessed in both the original and validation cohorts, reportedly diagnosed cytomegalovirus status with high specificity and sensitivity. Most TCRs appeared rarely, but some public TCRs recurred in many donors.

Germline assignment: CDR1 MGHRA and CDR2 YSYEKL. Trimming cost V 6 bases and J 5 bases, with 13 bases left between them. The CDR3 runs 14 residues. Data came from immunoSEQ multiplex PCR; TCRdb stores just in-frame clones and leaves some out. The repertoire holds fewer than 250,000 clones, around 87% seen once, with less than 3% in the top ten. V and J are TRBV4-1 and TRBJ1-4, with a weak D call TRBD1 (5 bases). The specimen sequenced was PBMCs. The source is a man between 18 and 35 years old in good health and CMV-seronegative. CDR3 nucleotides: TGCGCCAGCAGGCAATGGGGACTAAATGAAAAACTGTTTTTT. Translated: CASRQWGLNEKLFF.